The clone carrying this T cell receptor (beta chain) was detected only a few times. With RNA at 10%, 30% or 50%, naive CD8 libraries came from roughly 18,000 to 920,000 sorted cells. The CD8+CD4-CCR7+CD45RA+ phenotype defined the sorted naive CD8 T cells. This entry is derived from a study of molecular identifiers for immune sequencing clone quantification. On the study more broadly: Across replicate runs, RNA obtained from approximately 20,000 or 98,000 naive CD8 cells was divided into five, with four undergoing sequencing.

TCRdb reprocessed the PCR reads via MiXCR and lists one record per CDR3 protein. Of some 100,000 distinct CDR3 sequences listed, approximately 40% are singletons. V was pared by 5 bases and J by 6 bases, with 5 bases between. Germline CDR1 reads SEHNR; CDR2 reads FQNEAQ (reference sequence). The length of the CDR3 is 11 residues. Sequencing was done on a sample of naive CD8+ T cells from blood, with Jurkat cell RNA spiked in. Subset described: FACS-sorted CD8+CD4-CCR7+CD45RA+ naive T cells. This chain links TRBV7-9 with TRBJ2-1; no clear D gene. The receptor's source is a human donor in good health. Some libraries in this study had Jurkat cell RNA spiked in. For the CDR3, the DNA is TGTGCCAGCAGCCCCTCCAATGAGCAGTTCTTC. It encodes CASSPSNEQFF.